This entry describes one T cell receptor (beta chain). The CDR3 loop spans 14 amino acids. The germline gives CDR1 KGHSH, CDR2 LQKENI. J lost 4 bases, V lost 8 bases, and 5 bases had no gene match. Authors' processing steps: Cell counts per sample came from amplifying reference gene primers. Sequencing used immunoSEQ multiplex PCR; TCRdb keeps in-frame clones, though not all of them. V and J calls and clone size are given by that table; D and trimming were obtained from the DNA. Counted here are some 250,000 clones, under 85% occurring once; the ten biggest clones make up around 2%. These data are taken from a study of blood T cell repertoires in COVID-19. Study as a whole: Sites in the United States, Italy and Spain provided acute and convalescent COVID-19 samples. T cells, B-cell-depleted T cells, or PBMCs supplied cDNA or gDNA.

What was sequenced was peripheral blood. This chain links TRBV18 with TRBJ1-1; TRBD1 matches at 12 bases. The source of this sequence is a young man who had recovered from COVID-19. CDR3 sequence: CASRGQGAGTEAFF. The CDR3, as DNA: TGTGCCAGCCGGGGACAGGGGGCTGGCACTGAAGCTTTCTTT. The entire variable domain, with the rest obtained from reference TRBV18 and TRBJ1-1, is as follows: NAGVMQNPRHLVRRRGQEARLRCSPMKGHSHVYWYRQLPEEGLKFMVYLQKENIIDESGMPKERFSAEFPKEGPSILRIQQVVRGDSAAYFCASRGQGAGTEAFFGQGTRLTVV.